This passage covers 14 T cell receptor beta chains from one sample sequenced in a study of blood T cell repertoires in COVID-19 (TCRdb year 2020). Library preparation employed the immunoSEQ multiplex PCR assay. In its TCRdb copy, this immuneACCESS table keeps in-frame sequences only and misses some clones. Where compared with another copy, unresolved V genes explain less than half of these, and the others have no known cause. Present in this sample are more than 50,000 clones, approximately 91% of which were seen just once. The ten largest clones capture less than 2% of the sample. The sample taken for sequencing was peripheral blood. The receptors originated from a human donor in a cohort sampled during active COVID-19.

Remarks on this clone: Relative to the germline gene, one junction end is altered; a read error may explain this. CDR3 protein: CATSLAGAYTGELFF. Here the CDR3 DNA reads TGTGCCACCAGCCTAGCGGGAGCCTACACCGGGGAGCTGTTTTTT. The V call is TRBV5-5, the J call TRBJ2-2; 10 positions agree with TRBD2. The CDR3 runs to 15 residues. Germline CDR1 reads SGHKS; CDR2 reads YYEKEE (reference sequence).

The V gene is TRBV15, the J gene TRBJ2-5; D is ambiguous. Trimming removed 0 bases from V and 9 bases from J, with 11 bases in between. Per the germline V gene, CDR1 is LNHNV and CDR2 is YYDKDF (reference sequence). The CDR3 has 13 amino acids. In DNA form, the CDR3 reads TGTGCCACCAGCAGAGATCGTGAGGAGTCCCAGTACTTC. Residues: CATSRDREESQYF.

The rearrangement links TRBV7-2 to TRBJ1-1; 7 positions match TRBD1. The V segment lost 4 bases and the J segment 10 bases; nucleotides outside the gene matches: 12. The CDR3 spans 14 residues. The germline V gene has CDR1 SGHTA and CDR2 FQGNSA. CDR3 DNA: TGTGCCAGCAGCTCCGACATACAGGGGAAGTTAGCTTTCTTT. Translation gives CASSSDIQGKLAFF.

This chain links TRBV28 with TRBJ1-5; TRBD1 is a possible D gene (6 bases). Germline V lookup: CDR1 MDHEN, CDR2 SYDVKM. Deletions cut 2 bases from V and 0 bases from J, with 20 bases between. The CDR3 covers 19 residues. Written as DNA, the CDR3 is TGTGCCAGCAGTTTAGGACAGCTCGGTGTGGGATATAGCAATCAGCCCCAGCATTTT. Its translation is CASSLGQLGVGYSNQPQHF.

The rearrangement joins TRBV5-8 to TRBJ2-6, with 7 nucleotides matching TRBD1. The CDR3 extends over 16 amino acids. Looked up from germline, CDR1 is SGHTS and CDR2 is YDEGEE. After removal of 0 bases from V and 2 bases from J, the junction contained 2 bases not matched to a gene. The CDR3 region is CASSLAQGPGANVLTF. The CDR3, as DNA: TGTGCCAGCAGCTTGGCACAGGGGCCTGGGGCCAACGTCCTGACTTTC.

This chain joins TRBV24-1 and TRBJ1-5; a possible D gene is TRBD1 (6 bases). V lost 5 bases to trimming and J lost 9 bases, with 10 bases between them. The CDR3 extends over 12 amino acids. Germline V gives CDR1 KGHDR, CDR2 SFDVKD. The CDR3 DNA is TGTGCCACCAGTGTTGCGGACAGGCCCCAGCATTTT. Translating it yields CATSVADRPQHF.

CDR3 DNA: TGCAGCGTTGGATTGGACAGGGGGGTTCTGGACGAGCAGTACTTC. Protein sequence: CSVGLDRGVLDEQYF. This chain joins TRBV29-1 and TRBJ2-7; TRBD1 agrees at 10 bases. V trimming: 4 bases; J trimming: 5 bases; junction bases outside the gene matches: 11. This CDR3 is built from 15 residues. From germline, CDR1 is SQVTM and CDR2 ANQGSEA.

The chain carries TRBV3-1 (or the pseudogene TRBV3-2) and TRBJ2-5; 9 positions agree with TRBD2. Germline CDR1 LGHDT, CDR2 YNNKEL (reference sequence). There are 15 residues in the CDR3. The junction had 7 bases not matched to a gene; V was cut back by 4 bases and J by 4 bases. The CDR3 DNA reads TGTGCCAGCAGCCTTAATAGCGGGAGAGGAGAGACCCAGTACTTC. This codes for CASSLNSGRGETQYF.

The chain combines TRBV5-1 with TRBJ2-7; 10 positions match TRBD1. The ends lost 3 bases at V and 4 bases at J; junction bases unmatched: 1. The germline gives CDR1 SGHRS, CDR2 YFSETQ. The CDR3 has 13 amino acids. The CDR3 loop reads CASSWDRGYEQYF. The CDR3 DNA reads as TGCGCCAGCAGCTGGGACAGGGGATACGAGCAGTACTTC.

In its sample, this clone was seen once. The CDR3, as DNA: TGCGCCAGCAGCTTGGCCGGGACTAGCGGAGGCGGGGAGACCCAGTACTTC. Amino acids: CASSLAGTSGGGETQYF. The chain employs TRBV5-1 and TRBJ2-5, with 11 bases identical to TRBD2. The V segment lost 0 bases and the J segment 5 bases; nucleotides outside the gene matches: 9. Germline V CDR1 and CDR2: SGHRS, YFSETQ. This CDR3 has 17 residues.

Concerning this clone itself: At one of its ends the junction is not consistent with the germline gene, which may arise from a read error. This chain joins TRBV7-8 and TRBJ2-1, with 9 positions matching TRBD2. CDR1 is SGHVS, CDR2 FQNEAQ, per germline. The CDR3 is 19 amino acids. The CDR3 coding sequence is TGTGCCAGCAGCCTAGCCCTCAACTTAGCGGGAGTTTCCTACAATGAGCAGTTCTTC. Protein: CASSLALNLAGVSYNEQFF.

The gene calls are TRBV6-2 or TRBV6-3 and TRBJ2-7, with D tentatively TRBD2 (6 bases). V shed 5 bases and J shed 4 bases, with 15 bases lying between them. This CDR3 region has 14 residues. Per the germline V gene, CDR1 is MNHEY and CDR2 is SVGEGT. CDR3 loop: CASSPAWRGYEQYF. In nucleotides, the CDR3 is TGTGCCAGCAGTCCCGCATGGAGGGGATACGAGCAGTACTTC.

The chain employs TRBV5-5 and TRBJ1-1; D may be TRBD1 (5 bases). The CDR3 extends over 15 amino acids. V was pared by 5 bases and J by 3 bases, with 17 bases between. CDR1 is SGHKS, CDR2 YYEKEE, per germline (reference sequence). CDR3 sequence reads: CASSRNGGSHTEAFF. In nucleotides, the CDR3 is TGTGCCAGCAGTCGAAACGGGGGGTCACACACTGAAGCTTTCTTT.

The chain recombines TRBV5-1 with TRBJ1-4; possibly TRBD1 for D (5 bases). Trimming pared 0 bases from V and 0 bases from J, leaving 9 bases between. The CDR3 loop spans 16 amino acids. Germline V lookup: CDR1 SGHRS, CDR2 YFSETQ. The DNA of the CDR3 is TGCGCCAGCAGCTTGGGTCAGGGTGCAACTAATGAAAAACTGTTTTTT. This codes for CASSLGQGATNEKLFF. Variable domain in full (rest from reference TRBV5-1 and TRBJ1-4): KAGVTQTPRYLIKTRGQQVTLSCSPISGHRSVSWYQQTPGQGLQFLFEYFSETQRNKGNFPGRFSGRQFSNSRSEMNVSTLELGDSALYLCASSLGQGATNEKLFFGSGTQLSVL.